Following are 21 T cell receptor beta chains from one sample sequenced in a study of regulatory T cells in long-lasting Graves disease. CDR3 regions were amplified by Arm-PCR using iRepertoire HTBI primers to build TCR beta libraries. TCRdb re-called the multiplex PCR reads with MiXCR, one entry per CDR3 protein. This sample has about 530,000 distinct CDR3 sequences, with about 16% found just once. Time point defined: newly diagnosed GD, antithyroid drugs for less than 3 months. PBMC RNA was the source of the TCR library. These same records also appear under a second study, on T cells in Graves' hyperthyroidism and ophthalmopathy.

The input for sequencing was peripheral blood mononuclear cells (PBMCs), taken at new diagnosis, from a patient treated with antithyroid drugs. The origin of the receptors is a woman aged 40-65 years with Graves disease.

This clonotype was picked up many times. The chain employs TRBV18 and TRBJ2-7; 7 positions agree with TRBD1. The trim removed 4 bases at V and 5 bases at J, leaving 8 bases unmatched. Germline V gene sequence: CDR1 KGHSH, CDR2 LQKENI. This CDR3 is built from 14 residues. CDR3 residues: CASSQTGLGNEQYF. CDR3 coding DNA: TGTGCCAGCTCACAGACAGGGCTGGGGAACGAGCAGTACTTC.

The sample holds many counts of this clonotype. The chain uses TRBV28 and TRBJ2-3; D is unclear. CDR1 and CDR2 from the germline V gene are MDHEN and SYDVKM. The CDR3 totals 15 residues. V lost 6 bases and J 2 bases, leaving 15 bases between the germline ends. As DNA, the CDR3 is TGTGCCAGCAGCCCCACTCTAGGGATCACAGATACGCAGTATTTT. Translated, it gives CASSPTLGITDTQYF.

The chain has TRBV14 and TRBJ2-5; 7 nucleotides line up with TRBD1. The CDR3 has 13 amino acids. The J segment lost 6 bases and the V segment lost 4 bases, leaving 5 bases of the junction unmatched. Germline V gene data show CDR1 as SGHDN and CDR2 as FVKESK. DNA of the CDR3: TGTGCCAGCAGCCCAGGGGGTTTGAAGACCCAGTACTTC. Its protein product is CASSPGGLKTQYF.

This clonotype was observed at least ten times. The gene calls are TRBV30 and TRBJ1-6; D is unresolved. V lost 3 bases and J lost 6, with 3 bases in between. The CDR3 is made up of 11 amino acids. Germline V gene lookup returns CDR1 GTSNPN and CDR2 SVGIG (reference sequence). The CDR3 DNA is TGTGCCTGGAGCAGTAATTCACCCCTCCACTTT. Protein product: CAWSSNSPLHF.

The chain uses TRBV4-1 and TRBJ1-5, with D possibly TRBD1 on 5 matching bases. Trimming shortened V by 1 base and J by 7 bases, and 17 bases separated the two germline ends. The germline CDR1 and CDR2 sequences are MGHRA and YSYEKL. The CDR3 spans 16 residues. In DNA, the CDR3 is TGCGCCAGCAGCCAAGTTGCGGATCTCCAGGGACAGCCCCAGCATTTT. Its translation: CASSQVADLQGQPQHF.

The V gene is TRBV29-1, the J gene TRBJ1-1; D uncertain. Trimming stripped 3 bases from V and 6 bases from J, with 8 bases between. Germline V CDR1 and CDR2: SQVTM, ANQGSEA. There are 11 residues in the CDR3. CDR3 DNA: TGCAGCGTTGACCCATTGCCTGAAGCTTTCTTT. This sequence encodes CSVDPLPEAFF.

This clonotype has ten or more counts. The CDR3 DNA sequence: TGTGCCACCAGTGTTGGCCCCACAGATACGCAGTATTTT. This codes for CATSVGPTDTQYF. The chain has TRBV24-1 and TRBJ2-3; the D is unclear. The ends were cut back, 5 bases at V and 2 bases at J, with 7 bases in the middle. Looked up from germline, CDR1 is KGHDR and CDR2 is SFDVKD. The CDR3 consists of 13 residues.

The table lists this clonotype with many counts. The CDR3 DNA reads as TGTGCTAGTGGTATCGCCGTGGAGTACAATGAGCAGTTCTTC. It translates to CASGIAVEYNEQFF. This chain connects TRBV12-5 to TRBJ2-1; D not resolved. In germline, CDR1 is LGHNT, CDR2 FRNRAP. This CDR3 is 14 amino acids long. Trimming took off 5 bases at V and 4 bases at J, with 12 bases between the two ends.

This clonotype was picked up many times. The V and J genes are TRBV12-3 or TRBV12-4 and TRBJ2-1; 10 nucleotides match TRBD2. CDR3 length: 14 residues. J was trimmed by 5 bases and V by 7 bases; bases with no gene match: 5. The CDR3 here is CASTAAGGHNEQFF. Here the CDR3 DNA reads TGTGCCAGCACCGCAGCGGGGGGGCACAATGAGCAGTTCTTC.

This clonotype has at least ten counts. V is TRBV2 and J is TRBJ2-7; D call uncertain. CDR3 length: 12 residues. Germline lookup yields CDR1 SNHLY and CDR2 FYNNEI. Trimming stripped 7 bases from V and 5 bases from J, with 12 bases between. In DNA, the CDR3 is TGTGCCAGCACCCTCCTCCCCAACGAGCAGTACTTC. It specifies CASTLLPNEQYF.

This clonotype was detected many times. The CDR3 reads CASSFTAGEAGYTF. CDR3 coding DNA: TGTGCCAGCAGTTTTACGGCAGGGGAGGCTGGCTACACCTTC. The chain combines TRBV12-3 or TRBV12-4 with TRBJ1-2; D possibly corresponds to TRBD1 (6 bases). V was cut by 3 bases and J by 7 bases, with 15 bases left in between. The CDR3 has 14 amino acids.

This clonotype was seen many times. The V and J genes are TRBV5-1 and TRBJ2-7; TRBD1 aligns across 7 bases. The CDR3 has 14 amino acids. Trimming took 2 bases from V and 6 from J; bases not matched to a gene: 8. Germline CDR1 SGHRS, CDR2 YFSETQ. The CDR3 region has the DNA TGCGCCAGCAGCTTAGTACAGGGGAACTTCGAGCAGTACTTC. Protein sequence: CASSLVQGNFEQYF.

This clonotype was counted at least ten times. V is TRBV12-3 or TRBV12-4 and J is TRBJ2-1, with D possibly being TRBD2 (5 bases). V lost 6 bases and J 9 bases, leaving 12 bases between the germline ends. The CDR3 runs to 12 residues. CDR3 sequence (DNA): TGTGCCAGCAGGCGAGTTGAGGGTGAGCAGTTCTTC. Its protein product is CASRRVEGEQFF.

Remarks on this clonotype: Since a much larger clone is just one base distant, this may be a read error. The gene calls are TRBV12-3 or TRBV12-4 and TRBJ1-6; D remains unclear. The CDR3 loop spans 12 amino acids. Trimming took off 6 bases at V and 7 bases at J, with 7 bases between the two ends. The CDR3 region has the DNA TGTGCCAGCAGCTGGACCAATTCACCCCTCCACTTT. As protein: CASSWTNSPLHF.

This clonotype was seen only a few times. The chain uses TRBV29-1 and TRBJ2-7; a possible D gene is TRBD2 (7 bases). The CDR3 consists of 13 residues. Germline CDR1 and CDR2: SQVTM and ANQGSEA. Trimming pared 4 bases from V and 1 base from J, leaving 11 bases between. CDR3 in DNA: TGCAGCGTTGGGGAGGGGGGGTCCTACGAGCAGTACTTC. Protein sequence: CSVGEGGSYEQYF.

This clonotype was seen more than once but under ten times. V gene TRBV10-3 combines with J gene TRBJ1-6; TRBD1 matches 8 bases. CDR1 is ENHRY, CDR2 SYGVKD, per germline. V was pared by 6 bases and J by 8 bases, with 9 bases of the junction left unmatched. The CDR3 contains 15 residues. The CDR3 spells CAIRDRAFSDSPLHF. In DNA form, the CDR3 reads TGTGCCATCAGGGACAGGGCTTTTAGTGATTCACCCCTCCACTTT.

The chain carries TRBV24-1 and TRBJ2-1; D is undetermined. V lost 0 bases to trimming and J lost 7 bases, with 6 bases between them. The CDR3 consists of 13 residues. Germline values: CDR1 KGHDR, CDR2 SFDVKD. The CDR3 coding sequence is TGTGCCACCAGTGATTTGAGGTCAAATGAGCAGTTCTTC. Translation: CATSDLRSNEQFF.

This clonotype has just a few counts. The chain employs TRBV10-3 and TRBJ2-1, with 8 bases fitting TRBD1. The trim removed 4 bases at V and 5 bases at J, leaving 7 bases unmatched. Looked up from germline, CDR1 is ENHRY and CDR2 is SYGVKD. The CDR3 consists of 15 residues. CDR3 bases: TGTGCCATCAGTGCTAGGGGACAGGTCAACAATGAGCAGTTCTTC. Residues: CAISARGQVNNEQFF.

The J gene is TRBJ1-2, the V gene TRBV13; TRBD1 matches at 10 bases. This CDR3 is built from 14 residues. Germline V CDR1 and CDR2: PRHDT, FYEKMQ (reference sequence). V was clipped by 5 bases and J by 8 bases; unmatched bases: 8. For the CDR3, the DNA is TGTGCCAGCAGCAACCGGGACAGGGGATGGGGCTACACCTTC. It specifies CASSNRDRGWGYTF.

CDR3 coding DNA: TGTGCCAGCACCCTTTGGACCACGATGGCAGATACGCAGTATTTT. Translating it yields CASTLWTTMADTQYF. The J gene is TRBJ2-3, the V gene TRBV7-2; D unresolved. Germline V lookup: CDR1 SGHTA, CDR2 FQGNSA. V was trimmed by 7 bases and J by 4 bases, leaving 18 bases between them. CDR3 length: 15 amino acids.

This clonotype was detected ten times or more. This chain joins TRBV2 and TRBJ1-5; weak D call: TRBD1 (5 bases). The V end was cut by 7 bases, the J end by 4 bases, with 11 bases between. This CDR3 has 13 amino acids. Per germline, CDR1 SNHLY and CDR2 FYNNEI. CDR3 in amino acids: CASTPTENQPQHF. The CDR3 DNA reads TGTGCCAGCACTCCGACAGAGAATCAGCCCCAGCATTTT.